The entry that follows covers one TCR beta chain sequence. Its antigen is not identified. The data were obtained in a study of shared clonotypes between healthy human individuals. At the level of the study: Each donor's CD8 memory used one plate, CD8 naive two, each CD4 subset three. Study results and limitations: A small donor pool kept down the genetic and exposure-history diversity that was represented.

Naive CD45RA+ and memory CD45RA-negative subsets were split from CD4+ cells. Execution of the assay was at deep level. Libraries were prepared by immunoSEQ multiplex PCR; TCRdb keeps only in-frame clonotypes and omits some of them. The sample has about 680,000 clones; 73% are singletons. In germline, CDR1 is SGHRS, CDR2 YFSETQ. V shed 6 bases and J shed 3 bases, with 11 bases lying between them. The length of the CDR3 is 13 residues. The source material was memory CD4+ T cells sorted from blood. Subset: CD45RA-negative fraction. This chain connects TRBV5-1 to TRBJ2-3; no clear D. This sequence originates from a woman aged 25 to 39 in good health. In nucleotides, the CDR3 is TGCGCCAGCACCCCCACTACTACAGATACGCAGTATTTT. Translation: CASTPTTTDTQYF.